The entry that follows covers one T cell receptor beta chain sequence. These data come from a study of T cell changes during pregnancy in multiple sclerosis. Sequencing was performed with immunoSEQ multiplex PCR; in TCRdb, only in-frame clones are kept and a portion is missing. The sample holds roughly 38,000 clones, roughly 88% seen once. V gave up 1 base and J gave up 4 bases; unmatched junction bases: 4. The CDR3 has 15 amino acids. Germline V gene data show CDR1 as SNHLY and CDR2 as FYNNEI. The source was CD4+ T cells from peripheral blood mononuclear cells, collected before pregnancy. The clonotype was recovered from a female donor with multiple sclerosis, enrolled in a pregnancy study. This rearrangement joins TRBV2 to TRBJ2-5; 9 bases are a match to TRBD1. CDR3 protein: CASSEGGQGLETQYF. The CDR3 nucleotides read TGTGCCAGCAGTGAAGGGGGACAGGGCTTAGAGACCCAGTACTTC.